The rows below give T cell receptor beta chains drawn from one sample of a study of OX40 agonist ivuxolimab in advanced cancers. Some clones are missing from TCRdb's copy, which holds only in-frame ones; the method was immunoSEQ multiplex PCR. The data show some 71,000 clones, approximately 91% seen once. This specimen consisted of CD4+ or CD8+ T cells sorted from blood, obtained in a trial of the OX40 agonist ivuxolimab. These receptors were collected from an adult with an advanced solid tumor such as melanoma, head and neck, liver or kidney cancer. CDR3s include the opening cysteine and the closing phenylalanine or tryptophan. Each record gives: V gene, J gene, D gene, clone size, CDR3 DNA, CDR3 protein. The D gene is left open where the match is weak. Rows give clone size only sometimes, using once, few, many, or a class for an expanded clone.

TRBV7-2	TRBJ2-1	-	-	TGTGCCAGCAGCGGCGTGATAGCCCCGATACAGCGCTACAATGAGCAGTTCTTC	CASSGVIAPIQRYNEQFF
TRBV10-2	TRBJ1-2	TRBD1	-	TGCGCCAGCAGTGAGGACAGGGCCAGGAATGGCTACACCTTC	CASSEDRARNGYTF
TRBV27	TRBJ2-6	-	-	TGTGCCAGCAGTCCCTCTGGGGCCAACGTCCTGACTTTC	CASSPSGANVLTF
TRBV9	TRBJ2-7	TRBD2	-	TGTGCCAGCAGCGTAGGGGGGACTAGCGGTAACTACGAGCAGTACTTC	CASSVGGTSGNYEQYF
TRBV28	TRBJ2-1	TRBD1	-	TGTGCCAGCAGTGACAGGGGTTCCTACAATGAGCAGTTCTTC	CASSDRGSYNEQFF
TRBV5-8	TRBJ2-7	-	-	TGTGCCAGCAGCTCCGACAGGGTCGGGCGGGGGTCCTACGAGCAGTACTTC	CASSSDRVGRGSYEQYF
TRBV4-3	TRBJ2-1	-	once	TGCGCCAGCAGCCAAGATAGGGGAGAGCAGTTCTTC	CASSQDRGEQFF
TRBV4-1	TRBJ2-5	-	-	TGCGCCAGCAGCCAAGCAGCAGGGATTCAGACCCAGTACTTC	CASSQAAGIQTQYF
TRBV27	TRBJ2-7	-	-	TGTGCCAGCAGTTCCGGTAGCGAGCAGTACTTC	CASSSGSEQYF
TRBV7-9	TRBJ2-1	TRBD2	-	TGTGCCAGCAGCTTAGGGACTAGTTGGGAGAATGAGCAGTTCTTC	CASSLGTSWENEQFF
TRBV28	TRBJ2-5	TRBD2	-	TGTGCCAGCAGTTTCCTAGCGGGAGAGACCCAGTACTTC	CASSFLAGETQYF
TRBV19	TRBJ2-2	-	few	TGTGCCAGTAGGACTCCCCGCGCCGGGGAGCTGTTTTTT	CASRTPRAGELFF
TRBV27	TRBJ2-7	TRBD1	-	TGTGCCGCGGGGCAGGGGGCCGCCGAGCAGTACTTC	CAAGQGAAEQYF
TRBV27	TRBJ2-1	TRBD2	-	TGTGCCAGCACCGGACTAGCGGGAGCCGGCCTCAATGAGCAGTTCTTC	CASTGLAGAGLNEQFF
TRBV11-2	TRBJ2-1	-	-	TGTGCCAGCAGTCACACTGAGCAGTTCTTC	CASSHTEQFF
TRBV6-5	TRBJ1-5	-	-	TGTGCCAGCAGCCCAGAAGGACAGTTTAATCAGCCCCAGCATTTT	CASSPEGQFNQPQHF
TRBV28	TRBJ2-5	-	-	TGTGCCAGCAGTTTATGGGGCCAGCACCAAGAGACCCAGTACTTC	CASSLWGQHQETQYF
TRBV9	TRBJ2-1	-	-	TGTGCCAGCAGCGAACCTCGGACTGAGCAGTTCTTC	CASSEPRTEQFF
TRBV19	TRBJ2-7	-	-	TGTGCCAGTAGTCCCGGGGGGCTCGGCTACGAGCAGTACTTC	CASSPGGLGYEQYF
TRBV5-4	TRBJ2-7	TRBD1	once	TGTGCCAGCAGTTATGACAGGGGCGGGTACTACGAGCAGTACTTC	CASSYDRGGYYEQYF
TRBV6-5	TRBJ1-2	-	-	TGTGCCAGCAGCCTACACGACACCTATGGCTACACCTTC	CASSLHDTYGYTF
TRBV7-9	TRBJ2-7	-	-	TGTGCCAGCAGCTTTACAGGTTCCTACGAGCAGTACTTC	CASSFTGSYEQYF
TRBV2	TRBJ2-7	TRBD2	-	TGTGCCAGCAGTGAAGCCTGGGCGGGAGGTGGGTACGAGCAGTACTTC	CASSEAWAGGGYEQYF
TRBV7-6	TRBJ2-5	TRBD2	-	TGTGCCAGCAGCTCGGGACTAGCGGGAGATTGGGAGACCCAGTACTTC	CASSSGLAGDWETQYF
TRBV11-3	TRBJ2-1	TRBD2	-	TGTGCCAGCAGCTTAGGAAGCGGGAACTATGAGCAGTTCTTC	CASSLGSGNYEQFF
TRBV27	TRBJ2-4	TRBD1	-	TGTGCCAGCAGTTCCAAAGGACAGGGCGAAGACATTCAGTACTTC	CASSSKGQGEDIQYF
TRBV2	TRBJ1-1	-	-	TGTGCCAGCAGTGAATGGGTAACGAACACTGAAGCTTTCTTT	CASSEWVTNTEAFF
TRBV7-9	TRBJ2-5	-	-	TGTGCCAGCACCCCGGGATCGGCTAGCGACAAAGAGACCCAGTACTTC	CASTPGSASDKETQYF
TRBV11-2	TRBJ2-1	-	-	TGTGCCAGCAGCTTAGTGTCGGCGCCCGGGGGCTCCTACAATGAGCAGTTCTTC	CASSLVSAPGGSYNEQFF
TRBV2	TRBJ2-1	TRBD2	-	TGTGCCAGAACCCCCCGACTAGCGGGAGAGTTAAATGAGCAGTTCTTC	CARTPRLAGELNEQFF
TRBV5-6	TRBJ2-1	-	-	TGTGCCAGCAGCGCGCTCAATGAGCAGTTCTTC	CASSALNEQFF
TRBV5-4	TRBJ2-1	-	-	TGTGCCAGCAGCTTGGGGGATAGGTACAATGAGCAGTTCTTC	CASSLGDRYNEQFF
TRBV27	TRBJ2-7	-	-	TGTGCCAGCAGTTTAGGGCCGAGCAGCGAGCAGTACTTC	CASSLGPSSEQYF
TRBV6-5	TRBJ2-2	-	-	TGTGCCACAAGATCCGGGACCGAGAACACCGGGGAGCTGTTTTTT	CATRSGTENTGELFF
TRBV10-3	TRBJ2-3	TRBD1	once	TGTGCCATCAGTGAGGGACAGGGAATAGATACGCAGTATTTT	CAISEGQGIDTQYF
TRBV28	TRBJ2-1	TRBD2	-	TGTGCCAGCAGTTCTTGGGGGACTAGCGTCTACAATGAGCAGTTCTTC	CASSSWGTSVYNEQFF
TRBV5-1	TRBJ2-7	TRBD2	-	TGCGCCAGCAGCTTTCGACTAGCGAACTACGAGCAGTACTTC	CASSFRLANYEQYF
TRBV27	TRBJ2-1	-	-	TGTGCCAGCAGTTACGACAGATACAATGAGCAGTTCTTC	CASSYDRYNEQFF
TRBV28	TRBJ1-5	TRBD1	once	TGTGCCAGCAGTTCCCCGGGACAGTTATCCCGGCCCCAGCATTTT	CASSSPGQLSRPQHF
TRBV2	TRBJ2-1	TRBD1	once	TGTGCCAGCAGCCCCCCGGGACAGCAAAACAATGAGCAGTTCTTC	CASSPPGQQNNEQFF
TRBV7-3	TRBJ2-2	-	once	TGTGCCAGCAGCTACACGGGACGGAACACCGGGGAGCTGTTTTTT	CASSYTGRNTGELFF
TRBV28	TRBJ2-7	-	-	TGTGCCAGCAGTTTACAGGGCAAATTCTACGAGCAGTACTTC	CASSLQGKFYEQYF
TRBV11-2	TRBJ2-1	TRBD2	-	TGTGCCAGCACTACGGGAGCGGGAGTAGGAAATGAGCAGTTCTTC	CASTTGAGVGNEQFF
TRBV5-1	TRBJ2-2	-	-	TGCGCCAGCAGCTTGGACCAGCAGCGAACCGGGGAGCTGTTTTTT	CASSLDQQRTGELFF
TRBV9	TRBJ2-2	TRBD2	-	TGTGCCAGCAACCAGCCGGGACTAGCGGGACCCGCGAACACCGGGGAGCTGTTTTTT	CASNQPGLAGPANTGELFF
TRBV6-1	TRBJ1-4	TRBD1	-	TGTGCCAGCAGTGACGGACAGGGGATGCGAAAACTGTTTTTT	CASSDGQGMRKLFF
TRBV7-3	TRBJ2-7	-	-	TGTGCCAGCAGCTTAACGGGTGGTGAGCAGTACTTC	CASSLTGGEQYF
TRBV6-6	TRBJ2-5	-	-	TGTGCCAGCAACATCCAAAGGAGAGGAGAGACCCAGTACTTC	CASNIQRRGETQYF
TRBV10-2	TRBJ2-7	-	-	TGCGCCAGCAGTGAGGCCAACTACGAGCAGTACTTC	CASSEANYEQYF
TRBV5-4	TRBJ1-1	TRBD1	-	TGTGCCAGCAGCCCGACAGGGTATGGCTTGAACACTGAAGCTTTCTTT	CASSPTGYGLNTEAFF
TRBV4-3	TRBJ2-3	TRBD2	-	TGCGCCAGCAGCCTCCCGTTAGCCCCTGAAAGCGGGAGGGCCGTTACGCAGTATTTT	CASSLPLAPESGRAVTQYF
TRBV7-9	TRBJ2-3	TRBD2	-	TGTGCCAGCAGCTTAGACCTTAGCGGGAGGGGCACAGATACGCAGTATTTT	CASSLDLSGRGTDTQYF
TRBV19	TRBJ2-3	-	-	TGTGCCAGTAGTAACCGGGACAAACGCACAGATACGCAGTATTTT	CASSNRDKRTDTQYF
TRBV5-4	TRBJ2-3	TRBD2	-	TGTGCCAGCAGCTTGATGGGGCAACTAGCGATTGGTACAGATACGCAGTATTTT	CASSLMGQLAIGTDTQYF
TRBV6-5	TRBJ2-3	-	-	TGTGCCAGTATGGGTGGGGGCACAGATACGCAGTATTTT	CASMGGGTDTQYF
TRBV9	TRBJ2-1	-	-	TGTGCCAGCAGCGTTTGGGAAAATGAGCAGTTCTTC	CASSVWENEQFF
TRBV29-1	TRBJ1-1	-	-	TGCAGCGTTGCTTACTTGGAGAACACTGAAGCTTTCTTT	CSVAYLENTEAFF
TRBV28	TRBJ2-2	-	-	TGTGCCAGCAGTTTAGGATTTAGGGCCGGGGAGCTGTTTTTT	CASSLGFRAGELFF
TRBV19	TRBJ1-2	-	medium-sized	TGTGCCAGTATTGGCGGGACCGCTAACTATGGCTACACCTTC	CASIGGTANYGYTF